The next 24 T cell receptor beta chains were all read from a single sample in a study of vaccination effects on CD4 cells after COVID-19 (dated by TCRdb to 2022 to 2024). The method behind the library was the immunoSEQ multiplex PCR assay. Entries here come from immuneACCESS through TCRdb and include only in-frame sequences with V and J called. Some clones fail to appear in such tables; in the studies checked, an unresolved V gene covers under half of the shortfall, and the cause of the remainder is unknown. For this sample the table gives about 45,000 clones, of which approximately 77% were detected only once. About 9.5% of the sample belongs to the ten largest clones. These receptors have no known antigen. After roughly 11 days of culture, CD4+ T cells were isolated with the EasySep CD4+ T cell isolation kit. Each participant got two doses of an mRNA SARS-CoV-2 vaccine, either BNT162b2 or mRNA-1273.

This specimen was CD4+ T cells from PBMCs cultured without peptide, taken after COVID-19 vaccination. These TCRs come from a human donor who received a COVID-19 vaccine.

The gene calls are TRBV10-1 and TRBJ2-3; D may be TRBD2 (5 bases). Germline V lookup: CDR1 WNHNN, CDR2 SYGVQD (reference sequence). The CDR3 loop spans 15 amino acids. The V gene lost 7 bases and the J gene lost 6 bases, with 20 bases spanning the gap. The CDR3 spells CASTRGGSTGDTQYF. CDR3 sequence (DNA): TGCGCCAGCACCCGAGGCGGCTCGACGGGGGATACGCAGTATTTT.

This sequence joins TRBV9 and TRBJ1-3; maybe TRBD1 (6 bases). CDR1 is SGDLS, CDR2 YYNGEE, per germline. Trimming took 3 bases from V and 1 from J, leaving 14 bases between them. This CDR3 has 16 residues. The CDR3: CASSALTGPSGNTIYF. The CDR3 DNA reads TGTGCCAGCAGCGCGCTAACAGGGCCATCTGGAAACACCATATATTTT.

The genes are TRBV5-6 and TRBJ1-5; D gene uncertain. The CDR3 extends over 15 amino acids. The V and J ends lost 0 bases and 0 bases respectively, with 7 bases between them. CDR1 is SGHDT and CDR2 is YYEEEE in the germline V gene. As DNA, the CDR3 is TGTGCCAGCAGCTTGGATGGCAGTAGCAATCAGCCCCAGCATTTT. As protein: CASSLDGSSNQPQHF.

The chain combines TRBV2 with TRBJ2-6; maybe TRBD1 (6 bases). Trimming took off 8 bases at V and 0 bases at J, with 8 bases between the two ends. The CDR3 spans 14 residues. In germline, CDR1 is SNHLY, CDR2 FYNNEI. CDR3 residues: CASQDSSGANVLTF. DNA of the CDR3: TGTGCCAGCCAGGACAGCTCTGGGGCCAACGTCCTGACTTTC.

The gene calls are TRBV10-3 and TRBJ2-1; TRBD1 aligns across 10 bases. The V and J ends lost 6 bases and 8 bases, in that order; junction bases with no gene match: 7. The CDR3 extends over 14 amino acids. CDR1 and CDR2 (germline): ENHRY, SYGVKD. Written as DNA, the CDR3 is TGTGCCATCAGCTTGGACAGGGGGTTTGATGAGCAGTTCTTC. Residues: CAISLDRGFDEQFF.

This sequence joins TRBV7-7 and TRBJ2-1; TRBD2 aligns across 8 bases. Germline V CDR1 and CDR2: SSHAT, FNYEAQ (reference sequence). This CDR3 spans 13 amino acids. V was pared by 3 bases and J by 8 bases, with 3 bases of the junction left unmatched. The CDR3 protein is CASSLTSEDEQFF. For the CDR3, the DNA is TGTGCCAGCAGCTTGACTAGCGAGGATGAGCAGTTCTTC.

This chain connects TRBV24-1 to TRBJ2-3; 10 bases match TRBD2. Germline loops: CDR1 KGHDR, CDR2 SFDVKD. Trimming at V came to 2 bases and at J to 4 bases, leaving 5 bases not matched to a gene. The CDR3 is made up of 16 amino acids. The DNA of the CDR3 is TGTGCCACCAGTGATTCCGGGACTAGCGAGTCAGATACGCAGTATTTT. This encodes CATSDSGTSESDTQYF.

A single count supports this clone. The chain joins TRBV6-4 to TRBJ1-5; D gene uncertain. V was clipped by 4 bases and J by 7 bases, with 11 bases between them. The CDR3 totals 13 residues. Germline V lookup: CDR1 MRHNA, CDR2 SNTAGT. The CDR3 here is CASSVWVDQPQHF. In nucleotides, the CDR3 is TGTGCCAGCAGTGTCTGGGTCGACCAGCCCCAGCATTTT.

There are a few counts of this clone. V and J are TRBV6-1 and TRBJ1-2, with 7 nucleotides matching TRBD1. This CDR3 contains 13 residues. The V gene's germline CDR1 is MNHNS and CDR2 SASEGT. V was clipped by 2 bases and J by 6 bases; unmatched bases: 3. Here the CDR3 DNA reads TGTGCCAGCAGTGAAACAGGGGTGGATGGCTACACCTTC. This translates into CASSETGVDGYTF.

The chain joins TRBV10-3 to TRBJ2-7; possible D gene TRBD1, 6 bases. The V gene's germline CDR1 is ENHRY and CDR2 SYGVKD. Between the trimmed V and J ends, which lost 5 bases and 2 bases, there was a span of 10 bases. This CDR3 spans 13 amino acids. CDR3 residues: CAISSQGPYEQYF. The DNA of the CDR3 is TGTGCCATCAGTTCACAGGGCCCCTACGAGCAGTACTTC.

This clone occurred once. The chain employs TRBV15 and TRBJ2-2; 10 bases are a match to TRBD1. This CDR3 contains 13 residues. Germline lookup yields CDR1 LNHNV and CDR2 YYDKDF (reference sequence). V dropped 1 base and J dropped 15; count of bases not matched to a gene: 5. The CDR3 is CATSRGTGGRVFF. Written as DNA, the CDR3 is TGTGCCACCAGCAGAGGGACAGGGGGTCGGGTGTTTTTT.

V and J are TRBV5-1 and TRBJ2-4; maybe TRBD1 (6 bases). V was pared by 1 base and J by 2 bases, with 10 bases between. This CDR3 contains 15 residues. In germline, CDR1 is SGHRS, CDR2 YFSETQ. Here the CDR3 DNA reads TGCGCCAGCAGCTTGACAGGGACAACCAAAAACATTCAGTACTTC. It translates to CASSLTGTTKNIQYF.

This sequence joins TRBV7-9 and TRBJ1-1, with 12 bases aligning to TRBD1. Trimming took 1 base from V and 3 from J; bases not matched to a gene: 3. The CDR3 has 16 amino acids. CDR1 is SEHNR, CDR2 FQNEAQ, per germline (reference sequence). CDR3 region: CASSLGGTGGYTEAFF. The CDR3 coding sequence is TGTGCCAGCAGCTTAGGCGGGACAGGGGGCTACACTGAAGCTTTCTTT.

J is TRBJ1-1 and V is TRBV15; D might be TRBD1 (5 bases). The CDR3 has 14 residues. Trimming took 0 bases from V and 4 from J, leaving 9 bases between them. CDR1 is LNHNV, CDR2 YYDKDF, per germline (reference sequence). The chain's CDR3 is CATSRDPGPTEAFF. The DNA for the CDR3 is TGTGCCACCAGCAGAGATCCAGGGCCCACTGAAGCTTTCTTT. The entire variable domain, with the rest obtained from reference TRBV15 and TRBJ1-1, is as follows: DAMVIQNPRYQVTQFGKPVTLSCSQTLNHNVMYWYQQKSSQAPKLLFHYYDKDFNNEADTPDNFQSRRPNTSFCFLDIRSPGLGDTAMYLCATSRDPGPTEAFFGQGTRLTVV.

This rearrangement joins TRBV24-1 to TRBJ2-3; 13 bases are shared with TRBD2. V lost 2 bases to trimming and J lost 0 bases; unmatched junction nucleotides: 1. The CDR3 spans 17 residues. The V gene's germline CDR1 is KGHDR and CDR2 SFDVKD. The CDR3: CATSDWTSGGSTDTQYF. The CDR3 nucleotides read TGTGCCACCAGTGATTGGACTAGCGGGGGTAGCACAGATACGCAGTATTTT.

V and J are TRBV2 and TRBJ2-1; 10 bases line up with TRBD2. The CDR3 totals 15 residues. V shed 5 bases, J shed 9 bases, and the junction held 10 bases outside the gene matches. CDR1 SNHLY and CDR2 FYNNEI come from the germline V gene. CDR3 DNA: TGTGCCAGCAGTTTAAGCGGGGGGGCATCAAGTGAGCAGTTCTTC. Protein sequence: CASSLSGGASSEQFF.

The chain has TRBV6-5 and TRBJ2-7, with D hard to call. CDR1 is MNHEY and CDR2 is SVGAGI in the germline V gene. The V end was cut by 6 bases, the J end by 2 bases, with 14 bases between. The CDR3 is 14 residues long. The CDR3 sequence is CASSSLDVTYEQYF. The CDR3 DNA is TGTGCCAGCAGCTCGTTAGACGTAACCTACGAGCAGTACTTC.

V and J are TRBV6-5 and TRBJ1-6; D is uncertain. Germline-derived CDR1 and CDR2 are MNHEY and SVGAGI. Deletions cut 7 bases from V and 10 bases from J, with 8 bases between. CDR3 length: 11 residues. This chain's CDR3 is CASKEESPLHF. CDR3 bases: TGTGCCAGCAAGGAGGAGTCACCCCTCCACTTT.

The chain uses TRBV30 and TRBJ1-5, with 8 bases that match TRBD1. CDR1 and CDR2 from the germline V gene are GTSNPN and SVGIG (reference sequence). V lost 0 bases, J lost 2 bases, and 3 bases stayed unmatched. CDR3 length equals 15 residues. CDR3 DNA sequence: TGTGCCTGGAGTGTAGGACAGGGCCGCAATCAGCCCCAGCATTTT. It codes for CAWSVGQGRNQPQHF.

V and J are TRBV6-1 and TRBJ1-2; no clear D. This CDR3 has 15 amino acids. The V gene lost 2 bases and the J gene lost 4 bases, with 14 bases spanning the gap. CDR1 MNHNS and CDR2 SASEGT come from the germline V gene. CDR3: CASSEPGGQAYGYTF. CDR3 in DNA: TGTGCCAGCAGTGAACCGGGCGGTCAAGCCTATGGCTACACCTTC.

This clone was found once. The gene calls are TRBV10-3 and TRBJ2-1; 8 bases fit TRBD2. CDR1 is ENHRY, CDR2 SYGVKD, per germline. The trim removed 4 bases at V and 6 bases at J, leaving 8 bases unmatched. The CDR3 runs 15 residues. CDR3 nucleotides: TGTGCCATCAGTGCCGCAGCGGGAGCGATCAATGAGCAGTTCTTC. Protein sequence: CAISAAAGAINEQFF.

The chain combines TRBV10-1 with TRBJ2-3; D might be TRBD1 (5 bases). CDR3 size: 13 residues. Trimming took 3 bases from V and 5 from J, leaving 9 bases between them. The germline gives CDR1 WNHNN, CDR2 SYGVQD (reference sequence). The CDR3 DNA reads TGCGCCAGCAGTGATTCAGGGCAAGATACGCAGTATTTT. It yields the protein CASSDSGQDTQYF.

The J gene is TRBJ2-1, the V gene TRBV9; D may be TRBD2 (6 bases). The CDR3 runs to 13 residues. The V and J ends lost 4 bases and 6 bases respectively, with 11 bases between them. Germline CDR1 and CDR2: SGDLS and YYNGEE. The CDR3 spells CASSPRDFNEQFF. Written as DNA, the CDR3 is TGTGCCAGCAGCCCCCGGGACTTCAATGAGCAGTTCTTC.

This sequence joins TRBV2 and TRBJ2-3, with 7 bases aligning to TRBD1. CDR1 and CDR2 (germline): SNHLY, FYNNEI. CDR3 size: 15 residues. J gave up 3 bases and V 6 bases, and 9 bases lay outside the gene matches. This CDR3 reads CASRDRVGKTDTQYF. CDR3 sequence (DNA): TGTGCCAGCAGAGACAGGGTGGGGAAAACAGATACGCAGTATTTT.